This record looks at one TCR beta chain sequence and its context. Antigen unknown. The PCR made use of 60 Vbeta and 13 Jbeta primers. The repertoire was sequenced with immunoSEQ multiplex PCR; TCRdb's copy has only in-frame clones and lacks some. The sample includes 140,000 to 150,000 clones, around four fifths seen only once; the top ten take under 3%. The data are from a study of cytomegalovirus exposure and HLA in healthy donors. CDR1 and CDR2 (germline): SGDLS, YYNGEE. This CDR3 is 22 amino acids long. Trimming at V came to 0 bases and at J to 5 bases, leaving 21 bases not matched to a gene. Findings of the study overall: In a later analysis, at a false discovery rate of 0.05, 16,951 TCR beta sequences were associated with HLA alleles.

The chain combines TRBV9 with TRBJ2-1; 12 bases line up with TRBD2. This receptor was taken from a female donor in good health and CMV-seronegative. Sequenced: PBMCs. The CDR3 reads CASSVATQGGLAGGWRHNEQFF. In nucleotides, the CDR3 is TGTGCCAGCAGCGTAGCTACCCAAGGAGGGCTAGCGGGAGGGTGGAGGCACAATGAGCAGTTCTTC.